Below, 17 T cell receptor beta chains from the same sample are listed, as sequenced in a study of blood T cell repertoires in COVID-19 (dated by TCRdb to the early 2020s). Receptor amplification or capture employed the immunoSEQ multiplex PCR assay. The source is immuneACCESS, and TCRdb retained only in-frame sequences with V and J called. Part of the clones is not carried over; for the studies checked, unresolved V genes explain less than half of this, and the remainder is unexplained. The sample data list 130,000 to 150,000 clones, and nearly 90% of these were observed just once. In total, the top ten clones hold 1.8% of the sample. The sequencing sample was made of peripheral blood. The receptors shown here come from a man between 70 and 80 years old with acute or convalescent COVID-19.

This rearrangement joins TRBV6-2 or TRBV6-3 to TRBJ2-5; 9 bases map to TRBD1. Trimming took 6 bases from V and 1 from J; bases not matched to a gene: 9. CDR3 length: 16 amino acids. Germline loops: CDR1 MNHEY, CDR2 SVGEGT. For the CDR3, the DNA is TGTGCCAGCAGCCGCGGGACAGGGCAGGGCCAAGAGACCCAGTACTTC. Amino acid sequence: CASSRGTGQGQETQYF.

The chain recombines TRBV28 with TRBJ1-1; D is perhaps TRBD1 (5 bases). The CDR3 runs to 14 residues. Germline V gives CDR1 MDHEN, CDR2 SYDVKM. Trimming removed 5 bases from V and 8 bases from J, with 18 bases in between. The CDR3 spells CASSPARGLREAFF. The CDR3 DNA reads as TGTGCCAGCAGTCCGGCACGGGGACTTCGCGAAGCTTTCTTT.

This sequence joins TRBV6-4 and TRBJ2-1, with 12 bases aligning to TRBD1. After removal of 3 bases from V and 3 bases from J, the junction contained 12 bases not matched to a gene. Germline V gene data show CDR1 as MRHNA and CDR2 as SNTAGT. The CDR3 spans 19 residues. The CDR3 sequence is CASSETGQGAWGLYNEQFF. The CDR3 nucleotides are TGTGCCAGCAGTGAGACGGGACAGGGGGCGTGGGGACTCTACAATGAGCAGTTCTTC.

The chain couples TRBV9 to TRBJ2-1, with TRBD1 matching 7 bases. V trimming: 4 bases; J trimming: 0 bases; junction bases outside the gene matches: 13. This CDR3 spans 18 amino acids. Germline loops: CDR1 SGDLS, CDR2 YYNGEE. The CDR3 is CASSPRQGPALSYNEQFF. The CDR3 DNA follows: TGTGCCAGCAGCCCAAGACAGGGCCCAGCCCTCTCCTACAATGAGCAGTTCTTC.

The chain is built from TRBV10-2 and TRBJ1-2, with 8 bases fitting TRBD1. The germline V gene has CDR1 WSHSY and CDR2 SAAADI. This CDR3 has 14 residues. J gave up 5 bases and V 2 bases, and 4 bases lay outside the gene matches. The CDR3 nucleotides are TGCGCCAGCAGTGAGGCAGGGGGCGGGTATGGCTACACCTTC. It encodes CASSEAGGGYGYTF.

The V gene is TRBV5-1, the J gene TRBJ2-3, with 8 bases fitting TRBD1. CDR1 SGHRS and CDR2 YFSETQ come from the germline V gene. The CDR3 extends over 16 amino acids. V dropped 3 bases and J dropped 4; count of bases not matched to a gene: 10. CDR3 sequence reads: CASSWGARGPADTQYF. The CDR3 DNA reads as TGCGCCAGCAGCTGGGGCGCCAGGGGGCCGGCAGATACGCAGTATTTT. Combining the CDR3 with reference TRBV5-1 and TRBJ2-3 gives the whole variable domain KAGVTQTPRYLIKTRGQQVTLSCSPISGHRSVSWYQQTPGQGLQFLFEYFSETQRNKGNFPGRFSGRQFSNSRSEMNVSTLELGDSALYLCASSWGARGPADTQYFGPGTRLTVL.

The rearrangement joins TRBV2 to TRBJ1-3; D possibly corresponds to TRBD1 (6 bases). Germline loops: CDR1 SNHLY, CDR2 FYNNEI. The CDR3 sequence is 15 residues long. The ends were cut back, 6 bases at V and 0 bases at J, with 12 bases in the middle. DNA for the CDR3: TGTGCCAGCAGCACGGGACAAAGCTCTGGAAACACCATATATTTT. The encoded protein is CASSTGQSSGNTIYF.

The chain combines TRBV27 with TRBJ1-5; 9 bases are shared with TRBD1. This CDR3 is 15 amino acids long. V dropped 6 bases and J dropped 3; count of bases not matched to a gene: 6. The germline V gene encodes CDR1 MNHEY and CDR2 SMNVEV (reference sequence). The CDR3 spells CASRVGTGINQPQHF. The DNA of the CDR3 is TGTGCCAGCAGGGTAGGGACAGGGATCAATCAGCCCCAGCATTTT.

V usage is TRBV7-6 and J usage is TRBJ2-3, with 7 bases matching TRBD2. V gave up 6 bases and J gave up 6 bases; unmatched junction bases: 3. The CDR3 runs to 12 residues. The germline V gene has CDR1 SGHVS and CDR2 FNYEAQ. CDR3 sequence: CASSWGGDTQYF. The CDR3 region has the DNA TGTGCCAGCAGTTGGGGGGGGGATACGCAGTATTTT.

V usage is TRBV7-9 and J usage is TRBJ2-5; D is ambiguous. V was shortened by 5 bases and J by 0 bases, with 7 bases between the two germline ends. The CDR3 length is 13 residues. Per the germline V gene, CDR1 is SEHNR and CDR2 is FQNEAQ (reference sequence). The DNA for the CDR3 is TGTGCCAGCAGCGTCGACAACCAAGAGACCCAGTACTTC. Translated: CASSVDNQETQYF.

This clone is a singleton in its sample. The CDR3 nucleotides are TGTGCCAGCAGTCCCCGCAGGGCGGACACCGGGGAGCTGTTTTTT. Its protein product is CASSPRRADTGELFF. The rearrangement links TRBV6-4 to TRBJ2-2, with D possibly TRBD1 on 5 matching bases. Per the germline V gene, CDR1 is MRHNA and CDR2 is SNTAGT. CDR3 length: 15 residues. V lost 5 bases and J 3 bases, leaving 13 bases between the germline ends.

The chain carries TRBV19 and TRBJ2-7; TRBD1 aligns across 7 bases. The CDR3 length is 14 residues. The trim removed 1 base at V and 4 bases at J, leaving 4 bases unmatched. CDR1 and CDR2 from the germline V gene are LNHDA and SQIVND (reference sequence). The CDR3 region is CASSIGTTGYEQYF. In DNA form, the CDR3 reads TGTGCCAGTAGTATAGGTACGACAGGGTACGAGCAGTACTTC.

In its sample, this clone was seen a few times. V gene TRBV6-4 combines with J gene TRBJ1-3, with a tentative D call TRBD1 (5 bases). CDR3 size: 14 residues. V gave up 3 bases and J gave up 6 bases, with 12 bases separating them. Germline-derived CDR1 and CDR2 are MRHNA and SNTAGT. CDR3 protein: CASSERQGENTIYF. In nucleotides, the CDR3 is TGTGCCAGCAGTGAAAGGCAGGGTGAAAACACCATATATTTT.

The V and J genes are TRBV11-2 and TRBJ2-2; TRBD1 might be the D (6 bases). This CDR3 comprises 15 residues. V was clipped by 5 bases and J by 1 base, with 11 bases between them. Germline CDR1 is SGHAT and CDR2 is FQNNGV. In nucleotides, the CDR3 is TGTGCCAGCAGCCCTGGACAGCAGAACACCGGGGAGCTGTTTTTT. It specifies CASSPGQQNTGELFF.

This sequence joins TRBV29-1 and TRBJ2-3; maybe TRBD1 (6 bases). V lost 6 bases to trimming and J lost 1 base, with 11 bases between them. CDR1 is SQVTM, CDR2 ANQGSEA, per germline. CDR3 length equals 13 residues. The chain's CDR3 is CSVNWGRTDTQYF. The CDR3 nucleotides read TGCAGCGTAAACTGGGGGCGCACAGATACGCAGTATTTT.

This clone was observed once. The V gene is TRBV11-2, the J gene TRBJ2-2; 8 bases align to TRBD2. CDR3 length: 15 residues. After removal of 7 bases from V and 1 base from J, the junction contained 5 bases not matched to a gene. CDR1 and CDR2 from the germline V gene are SGHAT and FQNNGV. The CDR3 loop is CASTEGLVNTGELFF. For the CDR3, the DNA is TGTGCCAGCACCGAGGGACTAGTGAACACCGGGGAGCTGTTTTTT.

The chain joins TRBV6-4 to TRBJ2-3; maybe TRBD2 (6 bases). V lost 2 bases, J lost 2 bases, and 11 bases lay in between. The germline V gene encodes CDR1 MRHNA and CDR2 SNTAGT. The CDR3 contains 15 residues. The CDR3 DNA sequence: TGTGCCAGCAGTGACGGGCGGGGTGACACAGATACGCAGTATTTT. As protein: CASSDGRGDTDTQYF.